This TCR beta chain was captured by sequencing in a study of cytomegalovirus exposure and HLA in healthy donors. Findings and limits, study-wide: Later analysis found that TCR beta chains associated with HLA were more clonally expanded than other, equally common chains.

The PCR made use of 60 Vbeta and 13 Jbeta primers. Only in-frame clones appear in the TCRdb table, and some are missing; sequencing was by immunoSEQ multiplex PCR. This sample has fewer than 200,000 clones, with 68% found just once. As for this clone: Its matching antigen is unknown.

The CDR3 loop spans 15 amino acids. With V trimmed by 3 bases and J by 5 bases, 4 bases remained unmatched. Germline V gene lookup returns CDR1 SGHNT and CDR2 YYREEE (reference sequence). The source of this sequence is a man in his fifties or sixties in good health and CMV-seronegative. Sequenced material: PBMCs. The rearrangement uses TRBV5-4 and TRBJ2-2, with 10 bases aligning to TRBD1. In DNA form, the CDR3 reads TGTGCCAGCAGCTGGGGACAGGGGAGGACCGGGGAGCTGTTTTTT. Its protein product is CASSWGQGRTGELFF. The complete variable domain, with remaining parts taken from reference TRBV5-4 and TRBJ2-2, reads ETGVTQSPTHLIKTRGQQVTLRCSSQSGHNTVSWYQQALGQGPQFIFQYYREEENGRGNFPPRFSGLQFPNYSSELNVNALELDDSALYLCASSWGQGRTGELFFGEGSRLTVL.